This entry describes one TCR beta chain. The target antigen is unknown. The CDR3 contains 17 residues. CDR1 is SGDLS and CDR2 is YYNGEE in the germline V gene. V shed 3 bases and J 4 bases; nucleotides not matched to a gene: 10. This sample stems from a study of shared clonotypes between healthy human individuals. Study-level points and caveats: Clonotypes not shared had lower generation probabilities than those common to all four donors.

Using 200 ng DNA, some 30,000 T cell genomes, the sorted-subset replicate PCRs were run. Repertoires were generated with immunoSEQ multiplex PCR, while TCRdb's copy carries only in-frame clones and drops some. The sample records 2 million to 2.5 million clones, about 90% being singletons. The genes are TRBV9 and TRBJ2-1; 10 nucleotides agree with TRBD2. The clonotype was recovered from a young man in good health. Some clones in this sample may be carry-over from other donors' samples. The sample comprised naive CD4+ T cells from PBMCs. As for subset: CD45RA+ positively selected. The CDR3 sequence is CASSGQLAGELYNEQFF. The CDR3 coding sequence is TGTGCCAGCAGCGGCCAGCTAGCGGGAGAATTATACAATGAGCAGTTCTTC. Supplemented by reference TRBV9 and TRBJ2-1, the full variable domain reads DSGVTQTPKHLITATGQRVTLRCSPRSGDLSVYWYQQSLDQGLQFLIQYYNGEERAKGNILERFSAQQFPDLHSELNLSSLELGDSALYFCASSGQLAGELYNEQFFGPGTRLTVL.